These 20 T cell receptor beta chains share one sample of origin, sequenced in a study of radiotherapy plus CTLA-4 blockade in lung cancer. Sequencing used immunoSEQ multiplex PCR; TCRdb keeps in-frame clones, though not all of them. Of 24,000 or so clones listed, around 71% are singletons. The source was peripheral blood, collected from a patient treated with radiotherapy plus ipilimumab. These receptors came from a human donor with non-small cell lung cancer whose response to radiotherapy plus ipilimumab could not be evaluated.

Written as DNA, the CDR3 is TGTGCCAGCAGCTCCGGGGGGGACGTATACGAGCAGTACTTC. Protein sequence: CASSSGGDVYEQYF. The J gene is TRBJ2-7, the V gene TRBV5-4, with 8 bases identical to TRBD2. Germline V gene sequence: CDR1 SGHNT, CDR2 YYREEE (reference sequence). Trimming took 3 bases from V and 4 from J; bases not matched to a gene: 6. This CDR3 region has 14 residues.

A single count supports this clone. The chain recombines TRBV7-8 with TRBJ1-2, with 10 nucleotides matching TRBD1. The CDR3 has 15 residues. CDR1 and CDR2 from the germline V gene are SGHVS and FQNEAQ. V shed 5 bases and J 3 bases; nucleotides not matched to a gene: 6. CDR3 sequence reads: CASSHRDRGDYGYTF. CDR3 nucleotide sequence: TGTGCCAGCAGCCACCGGGACAGGGGAGACTATGGCTACACCTTC.

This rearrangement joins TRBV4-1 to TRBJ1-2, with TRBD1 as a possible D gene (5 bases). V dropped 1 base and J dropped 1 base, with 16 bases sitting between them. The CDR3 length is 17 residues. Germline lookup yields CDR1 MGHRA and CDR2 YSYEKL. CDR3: CASSQGGGWGVNYGYTF. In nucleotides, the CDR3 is TGCGCCAGCAGCCAAGGGGGAGGATGGGGGGTTAACTATGGCTACACCTTC.

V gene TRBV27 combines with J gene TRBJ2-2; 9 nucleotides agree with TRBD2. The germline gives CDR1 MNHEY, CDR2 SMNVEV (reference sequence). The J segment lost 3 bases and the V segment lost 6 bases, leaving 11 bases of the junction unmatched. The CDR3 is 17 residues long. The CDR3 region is CASRRTIAGADTGELFF. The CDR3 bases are TGTGCCAGCAGAAGGACTATAGCGGGAGCGGACACCGGGGAGCTGTTTTTT.

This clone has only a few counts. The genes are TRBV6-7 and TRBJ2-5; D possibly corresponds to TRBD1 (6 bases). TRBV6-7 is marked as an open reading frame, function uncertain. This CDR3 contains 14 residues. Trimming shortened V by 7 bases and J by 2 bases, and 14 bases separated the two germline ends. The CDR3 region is CASNHRERQETQYF. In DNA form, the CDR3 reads TGTGCCAGCAATCACAGGGAAAGGCAAGAGACCCAGTACTTC.

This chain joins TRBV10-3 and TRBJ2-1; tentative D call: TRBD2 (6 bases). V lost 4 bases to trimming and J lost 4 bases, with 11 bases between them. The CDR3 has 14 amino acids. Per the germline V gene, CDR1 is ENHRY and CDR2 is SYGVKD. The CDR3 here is CAISGHGGYNEQFF. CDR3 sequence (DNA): TGTGCCATCAGTGGGCATGGAGGGTACAATGAGCAGTTCTTC.

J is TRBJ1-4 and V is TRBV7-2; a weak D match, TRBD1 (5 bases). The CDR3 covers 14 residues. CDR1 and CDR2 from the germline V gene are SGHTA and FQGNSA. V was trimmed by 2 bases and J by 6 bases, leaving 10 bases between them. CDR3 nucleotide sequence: TGTGCCAGCAGCTTAAGGCAGGGTGATGAAAAACTGTTTTTT. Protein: CASSLRQGDEKLFF.

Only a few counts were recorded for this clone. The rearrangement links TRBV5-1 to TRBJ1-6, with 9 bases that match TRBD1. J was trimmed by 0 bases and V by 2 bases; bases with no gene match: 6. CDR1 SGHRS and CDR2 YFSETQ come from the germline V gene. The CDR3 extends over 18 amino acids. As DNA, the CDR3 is TGCGCCAGCAGCTTCGCCGGGACAGGGAACTCCTATAATTCACCCCTCCACTTT. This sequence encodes CASSFAGTGNSYNSPLHF.

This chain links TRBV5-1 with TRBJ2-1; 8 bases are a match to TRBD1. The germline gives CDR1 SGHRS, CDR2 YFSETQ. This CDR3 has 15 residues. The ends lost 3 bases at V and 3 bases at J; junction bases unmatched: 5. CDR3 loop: CASSSTGEVYNEQFF. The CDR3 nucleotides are TGCGCCAGCAGCTCGACAGGGGAGGTCTACAATGAGCAGTTCTTC.

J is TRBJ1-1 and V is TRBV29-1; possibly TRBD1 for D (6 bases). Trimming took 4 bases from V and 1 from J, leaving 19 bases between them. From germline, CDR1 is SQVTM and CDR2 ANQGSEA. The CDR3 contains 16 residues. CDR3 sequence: CSVGFLNRAPNTEAFF. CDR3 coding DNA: TGCAGCGTTGGGTTCCTGAACAGGGCCCCGAACACTGAAGCTTTCTTT.

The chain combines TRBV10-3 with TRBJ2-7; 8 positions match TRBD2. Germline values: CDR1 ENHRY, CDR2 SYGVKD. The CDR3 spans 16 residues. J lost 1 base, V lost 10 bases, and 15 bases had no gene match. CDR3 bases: TGTGCCACCTCGACCGGGCGGGGGGCTAGTTCCTACGAGCAGTACTTC. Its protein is CATSTGRGASSYEQYF.

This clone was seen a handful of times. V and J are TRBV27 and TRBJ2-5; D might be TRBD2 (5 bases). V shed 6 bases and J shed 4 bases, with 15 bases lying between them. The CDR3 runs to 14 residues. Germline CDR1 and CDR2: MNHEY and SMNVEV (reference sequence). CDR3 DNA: TGTGCCAGCAGATCTGTAGTGGCGGGAGAGACCCAGTACTTC. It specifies CASRSVVAGETQYF.

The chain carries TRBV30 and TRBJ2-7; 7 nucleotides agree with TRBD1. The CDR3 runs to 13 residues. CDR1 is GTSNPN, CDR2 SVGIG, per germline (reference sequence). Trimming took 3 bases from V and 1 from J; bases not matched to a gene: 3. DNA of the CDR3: TGTGCCTGGAGGACAGGGTGGTCCTACGAGCAGTACTTC. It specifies CAWRTGWSYEQYF.

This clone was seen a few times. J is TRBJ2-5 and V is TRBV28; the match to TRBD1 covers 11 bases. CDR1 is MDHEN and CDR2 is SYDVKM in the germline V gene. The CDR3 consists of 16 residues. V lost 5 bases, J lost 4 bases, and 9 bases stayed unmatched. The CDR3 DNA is TGTGCCAGCAGTGGTGGGGGACAGGGGGTTGGAGAGACCCAGTACTTC. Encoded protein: CASSGGGQGVGETQYF.

The CDR3 protein is CASSLVVSTDTQYF. In DNA form, the CDR3 reads TGTGCCAGCAGCTTGGTAGTTAGCACAGATACGCAGTATTTT. The chain combines TRBV5-4 with TRBJ2-3, with unresolved D. CDR3 length: 14 amino acids. V shed 0 bases and J shed 0 bases, with 5 bases lying between them. Germline values: CDR1 SGHNT, CDR2 YYREEE (reference sequence).

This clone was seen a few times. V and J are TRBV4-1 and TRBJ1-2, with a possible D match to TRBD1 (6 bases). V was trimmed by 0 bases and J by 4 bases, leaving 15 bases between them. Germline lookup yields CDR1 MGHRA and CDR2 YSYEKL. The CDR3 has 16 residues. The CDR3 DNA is TGCGCCAGCAGCCAAGATCACGGACAGTTCATCTATGGCTACACCTTC. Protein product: CASSQDHGQFIYGYTF.

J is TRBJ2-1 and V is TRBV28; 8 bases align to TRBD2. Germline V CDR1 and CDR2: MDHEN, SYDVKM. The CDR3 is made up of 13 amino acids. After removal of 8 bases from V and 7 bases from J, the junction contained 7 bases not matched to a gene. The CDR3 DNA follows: TGTGCCAGCCAAGGGACTAGTTGGAATGAGCAGTTCTTC. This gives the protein CASQGTSWNEQFF.

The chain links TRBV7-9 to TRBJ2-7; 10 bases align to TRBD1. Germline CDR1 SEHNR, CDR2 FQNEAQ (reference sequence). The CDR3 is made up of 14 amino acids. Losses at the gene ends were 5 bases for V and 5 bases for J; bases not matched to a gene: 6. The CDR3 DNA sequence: TGTGCCAGCAGCACAACCGGGACAGGGGACGAGCAGTACTTC. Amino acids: CASSTTGTGDEQYF.

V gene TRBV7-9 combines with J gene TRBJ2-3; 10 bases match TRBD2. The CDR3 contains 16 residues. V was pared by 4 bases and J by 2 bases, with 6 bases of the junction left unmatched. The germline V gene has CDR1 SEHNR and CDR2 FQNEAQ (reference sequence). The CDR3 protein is CASSSQLAGVTDTQYF. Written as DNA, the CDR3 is TGTGCCAGCAGCTCACAGCTAGCGGGGGTCACAGATACGCAGTATTTT.

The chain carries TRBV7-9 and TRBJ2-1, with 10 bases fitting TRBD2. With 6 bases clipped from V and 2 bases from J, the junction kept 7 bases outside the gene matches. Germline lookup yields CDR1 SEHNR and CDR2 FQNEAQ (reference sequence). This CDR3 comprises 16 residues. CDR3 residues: CASRSETSGAYNEQFF. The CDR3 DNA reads TGTGCCAGCAGATCCGAAACTAGCGGGGCCTACAATGAGCAGTTCTTC.